This TCR beta chain was captured in a study of vaccination and CD4 T cells after COVID-19. The wider study: Every participant was given two doses of BNT162b2 or mRNA-1273 vaccine. Post-COVID samples had a sampling time that fell a median 101 days after diagnosis (range 35 to 161). As control conditions, cultures were given either a CEFX pool serving as positive control, an HIV-1 Nef pool, or no peptide at all.

Turning to this clonotype: Its antigen is undetermined.

The Oncomine TCR Beta short-read assay sequenced DNA from cultured CD4+ T cells. MiXCR, applied by TCRdb to the PCR reads, yields one record per CDR3 protein. The sample carries 9,500 to 11,000 distinct CDR3 sequences, approximately 70% recorded once. Treatment defined: roughly 10-day PBMC culture with coronavirus spike peptide pools or control peptides (ViraFEST assay). With peptide pools, ViraFEST first expanded antigen-specific T cells and afterwards sequenced their TCRs. The CDR3 extends over 15 amino acids. The V end was cut by 6 bases, the J end by 3 bases, with 15 bases between. Per the germline V gene, CDR1 is MDHEN and CDR2 is SYDVKM.

V is TRBV28 and J is TRBJ1-5, with a weak D call TRBD1 (5 bases). What was sequenced was CD4+ T cells from blood, cultured in vitro. This receptor was obtained from a human donor who had recovered from COVID-19. CDR3 protein: CASSYRRGPNQPQHF. The DNA for the CDR3 is TGTGCCAGCAGCTATCGCCGGGGCCCCAATCAGCCCCAGCATTTT.